Following are 7 T cell receptor beta chains from one sample sequenced in a study of blood T cell repertoires in COVID-19. Produced via immunoSEQ multiplex PCR; TCRdb's table is partial and in-frame only. The sample includes around 200,000 clones, around 79% of them seen just once. Material: peripheral blood. The receptors stem from a woman aged 40 to 49 with COVID-19, enrolled during active disease.

Comment on this clone: The same CDR3 can be traced to other DNA sequences in this sample. V is TRBV5-1 and J is TRBJ2-7; TRBD1 agrees at 9 bases. The CDR3 runs to 15 residues. CDR1 is SGHRS, CDR2 YFSETQ, per germline. J gave up 0 bases and V 0 bases, and 1 base lay outside the gene matches. CDR3 coding DNA: TGCGCCAGCAGCTTGGTGACAGGGGGCTCCTACGAGCAGTACTTC. Encoded protein: CASSLVTGGSYEQYF. Filled out from reference TRBV5-1 and TRBJ2-7, the complete variable domain reads KAGVTQTPRYLIKTRGQQVTLSCSPISGHRSVSWYQQTPGQGLQFLFEYFSETQRNKGNFPGRFSGRQFSNSRSEMNVSTLELGDSALYLCASSLVTGGSYEQYFGPGTRLTVT.

For the CDR3, the DNA is TGCGCCAGCAGCCCCCATGTTGGGGGGGACGCTGGCTACACCTTC. Amino acids: CASSPHVGGDAGYTF. The chain is built from TRBV4-1 and TRBJ1-2; possibly TRBD1 for D (5 bases). The germline V and J ends were trimmed by 4 bases and 7 bases, with 19 bases remaining between them. Germline CDR1 MGHRA, CDR2 YSYEKL. CDR3 length: 15 amino acids.

Only a few counts were recorded for this clone. The rearrangement links TRBV7-2 to TRBJ2-7, with 10 bases that match TRBD1. The CDR3 loop spans 14 amino acids. V lost 7 bases, J lost 1 base, and 4 bases stayed unmatched. Looked up from germline, CDR1 is SGHTA and CDR2 is FQGNSA. Written as DNA, the CDR3 is TGTGCCAGCACCCGGGACAGGGGTTCCTACGAGCAGTACTTC. This gives the protein CASTRDRGSYEQYF.

A note on this clone: The same CDR3 arises from other DNA sequences in this sample as well. The genes are TRBV18 and TRBJ1-1; D is possibly TRBD1 (6 bases). Germline lookup yields CDR1 KGHSH and CDR2 LQKENI. The CDR3 consists of 14 residues. V dropped 3 bases and J dropped 0 bases, with 8 bases sitting between them. The DNA of the CDR3 is TGTGCCAGCTCACCGACAGGACTGAACACTGAAGCTTTCTTT. It codes for CASSPTGLNTEAFF.

The chain is built from TRBV20-1 and TRBJ2-1, with 9 bases lining up with TRBD2. The CDR3 extends over 16 amino acids. The V and J ends lost 3 bases and 6 bases, in that order; junction bases with no gene match: 12. Germline V CDR1 and CDR2: DFQATT, SNEGSKA (reference sequence). The CDR3 nucleotides read TGCAGTGCTAGTGGGGGTAGCGGGAGATCAGTCAATGAGCAGTTCTTC. Translating gives CSASGGSGRSVNEQFF.

This clone was observed a handful of times. The J gene is TRBJ1-5, the V gene TRBV27; the D is unclear. The V gene lost 2 bases and the J gene lost 2 bases, with 7 bases spanning the gap. Germline-derived CDR1 and CDR2 are MNHEY and SMNVEV (reference sequence). The CDR3 runs 14 residues. CDR3 protein: CASSLHQGNQPQHF. CDR3 DNA: TGTGCCAGCAGTTTACATCAGGGCAATCAGCCCCAGCATTTT.

The CDR3 is CASSPTGRDEQFF. The CDR3 nucleotides read TGTGCCAGCAGCCCTACCGGGAGGGATGAGCAGTTCTTC. The chain carries TRBV6-2 or TRBV6-3 and TRBJ2-1; 8 bases are a match to TRBD2. CDR3 length: 13 amino acids. Germline V gene data show CDR1 as MNHEY and CDR2 as SVGEGT. V shed 6 bases and J 8 bases; nucleotides not matched to a gene: 6.